One sample yielded the 25 T cell receptor beta chains listed below, sequenced in a study of vaccination and CD4 T cells after COVID-19. What these receptors recognize is not known. Sequence data for DNA of cultured CD4+ T cells were generated by the Oncomine TCR Beta short-read assay. TCRdb recomputed calls from the PCR reads with MiXCR, one row per CDR3 protein. This table holds tens of thousands of distinct CDR3 sequences, about 33% found once. The time point is: late sampling 161 to 241 days after vaccination in a few convalescent patients. Treatment reported: approximately 11-day PBMC culture with coronavirus spike peptide pools or control peptides (ViraFEST assay). The material was CD4+ T cells from blood, cultured in vitro, obtained about 7 months after SARS-CoV-2 vaccination. The receptors stem from a human donor who had recovered from COVID-19.

The genes are TRBV7-9 and TRBJ2-1; tentatively, D is TRBD1 or TRBD2 (5 bases each). The germline V gene has CDR1 SEHNR and CDR2 FQNEAQ (reference sequence). V was pared by 1 base and J by 4 bases, with 8 bases between. The CDR3 runs to 14 residues. The chain's CDR3 is CASSLVGGYNEQFF. In DNA, the CDR3 is TGTGCCAGCAGCTTAGTTGGGGGATACAATGAGCAGTTCTTC.

This clonotype was seen a few times. This CDR3 is CASRLMSGGEQFF. CDR3 bases: TGTGCCAGCCGCCTGATGTCGGGGGGTGAGCAGTTCTTC. The V gene is TRBV7-9, the J gene TRBJ2-1; 7 positions match TRBD2. This CDR3 comprises 13 residues. Germline V gene lookup returns CDR1 SEHNR and CDR2 FQNEAQ (reference sequence). The V gene end was trimmed by 8 bases and the J gene end by 9 bases; junction bases not matched to a gene: 10.

V and J are TRBV6-1 and TRBJ1-3; D is undetermined. V shed 7 bases and J shed 3 bases, with 10 bases lying between them. The CDR3 is 13 amino acids. Germline loops: CDR1 MNHNS, CDR2 SASEGT. CDR3 amino acids: CASMAGSGNTIYF. The CDR3 nucleotides read TGTGCCAGCATGGCGGGTAGTGGAAACACCATATATTTT.

The chain links TRBV6-2 or TRBV6-3 to TRBJ2-3, with D possibly being TRBD2 (6 bases). V lost 7 bases, J lost 0 bases, and 20 bases lay in between. CDR3 length: 17 amino acids. CDR1 MNHEY and CDR2 SVGEGT come from the germline V gene. The chain's CDR3 is CASTSEGAATSTDTQYF. CDR3 nucleotide sequence: TGTGCCAGCACCTCGGAGGGAGCGGCCACTAGCACAGATACGCAGTATTTT.

V usage is TRBV20-1 and J usage is TRBJ1-2; D may be TRBD1 (5 bases). CDR3 length: 12 amino acids. Germline-derived CDR1 and CDR2 are DFQATT and SNEGSKA (reference sequence). V lost 6 bases, J lost 4 bases, and 12 bases lay in between. This CDR3 reads CSAKTVTYGYTF. The CDR3, as DNA: TGCAGTGCAAAGACAGTGACCTATGGCTACACCTTC.

This clonotype appeared a few times. The gene calls are TRBV4-3 and TRBJ1-6; D is unclear. The V end was cut by 0 bases, the J end by 10 bases, with 13 bases between. The length of the CDR3 is 15 residues. Germline CDR1 LGHNA, CDR2 YSLEER. CDR3 in amino acids: CASSQDKRGGSPLHF. The CDR3, as DNA: TGCGCCAGCAGCCAAGATAAACGGGGAGGGTCACCCCTCCACTTT.

The chain has TRBV9 and TRBJ2-3; 12 positions agree with TRBD2. The CDR3 totals 16 residues. The germline V gene has CDR1 SGDLS and CDR2 YYNGEE. Unmatched junction bases numbered 5, after V lost 4 bases and J lost 2 bases. The CDR3 nucleotides read TGTGCCAGCAGCTTCCTAGCGGGGGGGAACACAGATACGCAGTATTTT. Its protein is CASSFLAGGNTDTQYF.

The chain recombines TRBV4-3 with TRBJ2-5; TRBD2 matches at 7 bases. The CDR3 sequence is 16 residues long. The J segment lost 3 bases and the V segment lost 0 bases, leaving 7 bases of the junction unmatched. Per germline, CDR1 LGHNA and CDR2 YSLEER. The CDR3 reads CASSQEPPSGEETQYF. The CDR3 nucleotides are TGCGCCAGCAGCCAAGAACCTCCTAGCGGAGAAGAGACCCAGTACTTC.

The genes are TRBV7-2 and TRBJ2-1; tentatively, D is TRBD2 (6 bases). V was pared by 2 bases and J by 2 bases, with 13 bases between. Germline lookup yields CDR1 SGHTA and CDR2 FQGNSA. This CDR3 has 16 amino acids. As DNA, the CDR3 is TGTGCCAGCAGCTTATATGTGGGGGGAACCTACAATGAGCAGTTCTTC. Amino acids: CASSLYVGGTYNEQFF.

With regard to this clonotype: Mismatch with germline at one junction end may stem from a read error. The CDR3 loop is CSARGSRTNCGYTF. CDR3 sequence (DNA): TGCAGTGCTAGAGGATCCCGGACGAACTGTGGCTACACCTTC. J is TRBJ1-2 and V is TRBV20-1; D gene unclear. Looked up from germline, CDR1 is DFQATT and CDR2 is SNEGSKA (reference sequence). The CDR3 covers 14 residues.

This clonotype appeared a few times. The J gene is TRBJ2-7, the V gene TRBV20-1, with D perhaps TRBD1 (6 bases). V was clipped by 1 base and J by 0 bases, with 7 bases between them. Germline assignment: CDR1 DFQATT and CDR2 SNEGSKA (reference sequence). There are 13 residues in the CDR3. CDR3 DNA sequence: TGCAGTGCTAGAGGACAGGACTCCTACGAGCAGTACTTC. It specifies CSARGQDSYEQYF.

V usage is TRBV7-3 and J usage is TRBJ2-5; no reliable D call. CDR1 SGHTA and CDR2 FQGTGA come from the germline V gene. CDR3 length equals 13 residues. V lost 4 bases, J lost 2 bases, and 8 bases lay in between. CDR3 DNA sequence: TGTGCCAGCAGCTCGGGCTCTCAAGAGACCCAGTACTTC. This encodes CASSSGSQETQYF.

This clonotype was counted a few times. The chain couples TRBV6-5 to TRBJ2-3; D is undetermined. CDR3 length: 12 residues. V was pared by 2 bases and J by 3 bases, with 3 bases between. In germline, CDR1 is MNHEY, CDR2 SVGAGI. In nucleotides, the CDR3 is TGTGCCAGCAGTTACCGGACAGATACGCAGTATTTT. As protein: CASSYRTDTQYF.

This chain uses TRBV10-3 with TRBJ2-3; 7 bases line up with TRBD1. Germline V gives CDR1 ENHRY, CDR2 SYGVKD. The CDR3 runs to 14 residues. Trimming at V came to 10 bases and at J to 4 bases, leaving 11 bases not matched to a gene. CDR3 sequence (DNA): TGTGCCACCACAGGGGATTGGGTCCCAGATACGCAGTATTTT. Protein product: CATTGDWVPDTQYF.

This clonotype appeared a few times. This chain uses TRBV6-1 with TRBJ2-7, with TRBD2 identical over 13 bases. This CDR3 is built from 16 residues. Per germline, CDR1 MNHNS and CDR2 SASEGT. J lost 6 bases, V lost 4 bases, and 9 bases had no gene match. The CDR3: CASSAQPGLAGFEQYF. CDR3 coding DNA: TGTGCCAGCAGTGCACAACCGGGACTAGCGGGGTTCGAGCAGTACTTC.

The chain joins TRBV6-1 to TRBJ2-1, with TRBD2 identical over 9 bases. There are 14 residues in the CDR3. V shed 7 bases, J shed 3 bases, and the junction held 4 bases outside the gene matches. CDR1 MNHNS and CDR2 SASEGT come from the germline V gene. The CDR3 coding sequence is TGTGCCAGCACTTTAGCGGGAGTCTACAATGAGCAGTTCTTC. Its translation: CASTLAGVYNEQFF.

This chain links TRBV18 with TRBJ1-2, with 9 bases that match TRBD1. There are 13 residues in the CDR3. The junction had 7 bases not matched to a gene; V was cut back by 6 bases and J by 8 bases. Germline-derived CDR1 and CDR2 are KGHSH and LQKENI. CDR3 DNA: TGTGCCAGCTCTCAGGGACAGGGTGAAGGCTACACCTTC. Its translation is CASSQGQGEGYTF. The full variable domain, with the rest looked up from reference TRBV18 and TRBJ1-2, is NAGVMQNPRHLVRRRGQEARLRCSPMKGHSHVYWYRQLPEEGLKFMVYLQKENIIDESGMPKERFSAEFPKEGPSILRIQQVVRGDSAAYFCASSQGQGEGYTFGSGTRLTVV.

This clonotype was observed a few times. The CDR3: CATVERGQGQPEAFF. CDR3 sequence (DNA): TGTGCCACCGTCGAGCGGGGACAGGGTCAACCTGAAGCTTTCTTT. The V and J genes are TRBV19 and TRBJ1-1, with TRBD1 identical over 9 bases. The trim removed 10 bases at V and 6 bases at J, leaving 15 bases unmatched. CDR3 size: 15 residues. Germline V gene lookup returns CDR1 LNHDA and CDR2 SQIVND (reference sequence).

This sequence joins TRBV2 and TRBJ1-1; tentatively, D is TRBD1 (5 bases). V was trimmed by 4 bases and J by 3 bases, leaving 12 bases between them. Germline assignment: CDR1 SNHLY and CDR2 FYNNEI. CDR3 length equals 14 residues. CDR3 in amino acids: CASSVTGLYTEAFF. CDR3 sequence (DNA): TGTGCCAGCAGTGTTACAGGCCTGTACACTGAAGCTTTCTTT. Full variable domain (rest looked up from reference TRBV2 and TRBJ1-1): EPEVTQTPSHQVTQMGQEVILRCVPISNHLYFYWYRQILGQKVEFLVSFYNNEISEKSEIFDDQFSVERPDGSNFTLKIRSTKLEDSAMYFCASSVTGLYTEAFFGQGTRLTVV.

A few counts support this clonotype. The gene calls are TRBV20-1 and TRBJ2-3, with 16 bases identical to TRBD2. Germline CDR1 DFQATT, CDR2 SNEGSKA (reference sequence). J lost 3 bases, V lost 1 base, and 4 bases had no gene match. The CDR3 sequence is 17 residues long. CDR3 sequence: CSARAPGLAGGTDTQYF. The CDR3 DNA is TGCAGTGCTAGAGCCCCGGGACTAGCGGGGGGGACAGATACGCAGTATTTT.

This clonotype is categorized as large (0.1 to 1%). V usage is TRBV20-1 and J usage is TRBJ2-7, with D maybe TRBD1 (6 bases). Trimming left V 0 bases short and J 3 bases short, with 12 bases between. CDR3 length equals 14 residues. Germline lookup yields CDR1 DFQATT and CDR2 SNEGSKA (reference sequence). The CDR3 bases are TGCAGTGCTAGAGAGGGGCAGGGGTACTACGAGCAGTACTTC. As protein: CSAREGQGYYEQYF.

This clonotype showed up just a few times. The J gene is TRBJ2-7, the V gene TRBV15; 10 bases are a match to TRBD2. Germline V lookup: CDR1 LNHNV, CDR2 YYDKDF (reference sequence). CDR3 length: 18 amino acids. The V and J ends lost 0 bases and 2 bases, in that order; junction bases with no gene match: 10. The CDR3 coding sequence is TGTGCCACCAGCAGAGAACCTGTAAGCGGGAGGGCGACCTACGAGCAGTACTTC. It yields the protein CATSREPVSGRATYEQYF.

This clonotype was seen more than once but under ten times. The V and J genes are TRBV7-3 and TRBJ2-5, with TRBD2 identical over 7 bases. The CDR3 extends over 15 amino acids. The ends lost 1 base at V and 2 bases at J; junction bases unmatched: 4. The germline V gene encodes CDR1 SGHTA and CDR2 FQGTGA. The CDR3 sequence is CASSLRASGQETQYF. CDR3 coding DNA: TGTGCCAGCAGCTTAAGGGCTAGCGGACAAGAGACCCAGTACTTC.

The chain couples TRBV20-1 to TRBJ1-4, with 9 bases lining up with TRBD1. Germline CDR1 and CDR2: DFQATT and SNEGSKA (reference sequence). Trimming at V came to 3 bases and at J to 7 bases, leaving 0 bases not matched to a gene. The CDR3 runs 12 residues. CDR3 bases: TGCAGTGCTAGGGACAGGGGTGAAAAACTGTTTTTT. Protein product: CSARDRGEKLFF.

V and J are TRBV5-4 and TRBJ1-1; possibly TRBD1 for D (6 bases). V was clipped by 4 bases and J by 1 base, with 14 bases between them. The CDR3 covers 15 residues. Germline V gene sequence: CDR1 SGHNT, CDR2 YYREEE (reference sequence). CDR3 nucleotide sequence: TGTGCCAGCAGCAATCCACTACAGGGGAACACTGAAGCTTTCTTT. This translates into CASSNPLQGNTEAFF.